The present T cell receptor (beta chain) was sequenced within a study of cytomegalovirus exposure and HLA in healthy donors. About the research overall: A preliminary data release comprised roughly 80 million unique TCRs obtained from HLA-typed donors.

In the PCR, 60 Vbeta and 13 Jbeta primers were used. Produced via immunoSEQ multiplex PCR; TCRdb's table is partial and in-frame only. The sample yields 110,000 to 150,000 clones, 65% to 85% seen once. A remark on this clone: Antigen: not known.

The CDR3 loop spans 16 amino acids. Germline loops: CDR1 LGHNA, CDR2 YNFKEQ. V was pared by 3 bases and J by 6 bases, with 13 bases of the junction left unmatched. Study-wide results and caveats: Reports indicate that TCR beta sequences accurately predicted the HLA-A and HLA-B alleles of most subjects. Being productive about 90% or about 30% of the time was typical of most TCR beta V segments in an earlier analysis. Listed as cytomegalovirus-associated were more than 150 TCR beta chains.

Sequenced sample: PBMCs. The receptor was derived from a woman aged 40 to 49 in good health and CMV-seropositive. The V and J genes are TRBV4-2 and TRBJ2-7; 8 bases align to TRBD2. In nucleotides, the CDR3 is TGTGCCAGCAGCCATACTAGCGGCGGAGACGCCAGCGAGCAGTACTTC. This sequence encodes CASSHTSGGDASEQYF.